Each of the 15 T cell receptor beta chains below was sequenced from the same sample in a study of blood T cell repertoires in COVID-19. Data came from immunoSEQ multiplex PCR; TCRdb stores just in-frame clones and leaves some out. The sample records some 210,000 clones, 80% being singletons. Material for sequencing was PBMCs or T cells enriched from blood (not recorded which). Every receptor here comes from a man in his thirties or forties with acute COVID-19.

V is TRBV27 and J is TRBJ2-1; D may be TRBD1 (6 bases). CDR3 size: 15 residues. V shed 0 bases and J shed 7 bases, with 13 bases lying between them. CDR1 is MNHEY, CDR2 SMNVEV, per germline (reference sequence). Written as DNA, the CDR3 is TGTGCCAGCAGTTTATCGGGGGCCCCTTGGAATGAGCAGTTCTTC. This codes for CASSLSGAPWNEQFF.

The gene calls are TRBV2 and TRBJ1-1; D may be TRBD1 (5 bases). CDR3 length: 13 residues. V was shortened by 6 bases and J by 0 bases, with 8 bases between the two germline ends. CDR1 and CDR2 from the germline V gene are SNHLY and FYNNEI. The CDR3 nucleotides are TGTGCCAGCAGGGGGACTATGAACACTGAAGCTTTCTTT. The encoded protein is CASRGTMNTEAFF. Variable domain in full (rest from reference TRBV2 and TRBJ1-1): EPEVTQTPSHQVTQMGQEVILRCVPISNHLYFYWYRQILGQKVEFLVSFYNNEISEKSEIFDDQFSVERPDGSNFTLKIRSTKLEDSAMYFCASRGTMNTEAFFGQGTRLTVV.

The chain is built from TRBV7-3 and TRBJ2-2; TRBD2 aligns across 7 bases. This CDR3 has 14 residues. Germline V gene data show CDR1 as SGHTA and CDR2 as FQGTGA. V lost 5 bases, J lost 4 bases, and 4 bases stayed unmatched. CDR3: CASSRGVITGELFF. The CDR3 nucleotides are TGTGCCAGCAGCCGGGGGGTAATCACCGGGGAGCTGTTTTTT.

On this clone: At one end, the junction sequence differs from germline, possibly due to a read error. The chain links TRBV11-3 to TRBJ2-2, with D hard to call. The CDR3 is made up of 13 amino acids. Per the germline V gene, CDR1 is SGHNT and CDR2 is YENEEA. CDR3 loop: CASSLGDTGELFF. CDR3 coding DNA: TGTGCCAGCAGTTTAGGAGACACCGGGGAGCTGTTTTTT.

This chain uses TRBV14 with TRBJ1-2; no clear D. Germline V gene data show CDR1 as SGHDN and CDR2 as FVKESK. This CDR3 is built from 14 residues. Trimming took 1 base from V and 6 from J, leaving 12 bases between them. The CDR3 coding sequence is TGTGCCAGCAGCCAAGCCCTTGGGAGGGATGGCTACACCTTC. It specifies CASSQALGRDGYTF.

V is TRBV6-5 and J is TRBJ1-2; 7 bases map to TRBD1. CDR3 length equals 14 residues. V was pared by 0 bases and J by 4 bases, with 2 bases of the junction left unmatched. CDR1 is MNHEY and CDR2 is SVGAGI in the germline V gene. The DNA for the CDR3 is TGTGCCAGCAGTTACTCTTGGACAGGCTATGGCTACACCTTC. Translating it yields CASSYSWTGYGYTF.

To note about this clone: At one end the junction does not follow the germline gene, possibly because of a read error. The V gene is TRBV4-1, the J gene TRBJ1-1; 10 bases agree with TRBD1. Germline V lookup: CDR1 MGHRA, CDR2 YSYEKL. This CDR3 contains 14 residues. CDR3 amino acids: CACSRQGAMTEAFF. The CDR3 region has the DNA TGCGCCTGCAGTCGACAGGGGGCGATGACTGAAGCTTTCTTT.

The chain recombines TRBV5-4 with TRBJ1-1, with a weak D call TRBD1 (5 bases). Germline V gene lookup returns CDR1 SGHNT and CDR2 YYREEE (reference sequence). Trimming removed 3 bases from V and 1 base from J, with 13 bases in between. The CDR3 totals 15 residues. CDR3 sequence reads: CASSSLAGWNTEAFF. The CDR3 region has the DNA TGTGCCAGCAGCTCCCTCGCAGGGTGGAACACTGAAGCTTTCTTT.

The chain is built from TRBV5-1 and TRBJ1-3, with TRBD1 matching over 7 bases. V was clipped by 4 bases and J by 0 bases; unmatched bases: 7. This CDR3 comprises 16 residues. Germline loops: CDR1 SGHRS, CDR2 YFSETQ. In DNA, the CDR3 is TGCGCCAGCAGCCTGACCGGGACAGACTCTGGAAACACCATATATTTT. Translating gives CASSLTGTDSGNTIYF. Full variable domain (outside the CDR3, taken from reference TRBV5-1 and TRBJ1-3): KAGVTQTPRYLIKTRGQQVTLSCSPISGHRSVSWYQQTPGQGLQFLFEYFSETQRNKGNFPGRFSGRQFSNSRSEMNVSTLELGDSALYLCASSLTGTDSGNTIYFGEGSWLTVV.

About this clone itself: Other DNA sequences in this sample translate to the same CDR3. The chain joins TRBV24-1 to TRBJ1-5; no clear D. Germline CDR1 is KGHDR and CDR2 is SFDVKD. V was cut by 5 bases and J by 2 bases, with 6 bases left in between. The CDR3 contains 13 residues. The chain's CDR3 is CATSVQGNQPQHF. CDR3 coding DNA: TGTGCCACCAGTGTGCAGGGCAATCAGCCCCAGCATTTT.

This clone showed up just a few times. CDR3 protein: CATSDFGTGEDTQYF. The CDR3 region has the DNA TGTGCCACCAGTGATTTCGGGACAGGGGAAGATACGCAGTATTTT. The V call is TRBV24-1, the J call TRBJ2-3, with TRBD1 identical over 10 bases. CDR1 KGHDR and CDR2 SFDVKD come from the germline V gene. Unmatched junction bases numbered 2, after V lost 1 base and J lost 5 bases. The CDR3 consists of 15 residues.

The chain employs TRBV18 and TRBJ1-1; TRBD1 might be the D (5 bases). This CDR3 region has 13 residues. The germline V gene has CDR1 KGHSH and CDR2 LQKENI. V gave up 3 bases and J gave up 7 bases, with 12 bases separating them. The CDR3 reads CASSPRTGDEAFF. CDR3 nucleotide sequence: TGTGCCAGCTCACCTCGCACAGGAGATGAAGCTTTCTTT.

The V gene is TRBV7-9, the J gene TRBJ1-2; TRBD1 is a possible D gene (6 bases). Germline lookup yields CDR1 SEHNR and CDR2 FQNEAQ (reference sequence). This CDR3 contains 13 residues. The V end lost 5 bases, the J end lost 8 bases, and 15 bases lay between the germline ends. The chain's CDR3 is CASSADSSGGYTF. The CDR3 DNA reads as TGTGCCAGCAGCGCGGACAGTTCGGGAGGCTACACCTTC.

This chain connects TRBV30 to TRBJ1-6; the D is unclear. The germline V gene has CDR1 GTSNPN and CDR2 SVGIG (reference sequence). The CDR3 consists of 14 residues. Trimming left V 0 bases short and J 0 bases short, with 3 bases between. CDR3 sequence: CAWSVSSYNSPLHF. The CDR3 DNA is TGTGCCTGGAGTGTTAGCTCCTATAATTCACCCCTCCACTTT.

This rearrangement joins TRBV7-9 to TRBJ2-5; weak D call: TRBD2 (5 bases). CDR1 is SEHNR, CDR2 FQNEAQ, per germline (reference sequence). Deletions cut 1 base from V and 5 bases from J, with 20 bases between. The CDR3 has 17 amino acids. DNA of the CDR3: TGTGCCAGCAGCTTAGTAGGACGCCCGGAGGTGGGGGAGACCCAGTACTTC. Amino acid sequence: CASSLVGRPEVGETQYF.